Listed below are T cell receptor beta chains from one sample, sequenced in a study of shared clonotypes between healthy human individuals. Sequenced by immunoSEQ multiplex PCR; TCRdb stores in-frame clones only, minus some. Of about 980,000 clones in the sample, 76% were seen once. What was sequenced was memory CD4+ T cells sorted from blood. Receptor source: a man younger than 35 in good health. Each CDR3 is given with its conserved first and last residue. Each record gives: D gene, V gene, J gene, CDR3 protein. The D gene is left open where the match is weak.

d_call: -; v_call: TRBV6-5; j_call: TRBJ1-3; cdr3_aa: CASSSASSTSGNTIYF
d_call: TRBD1; v_call: TRBV2; j_call: TRBJ1-4; cdr3_aa: CASSRDRYNEKLFF
d_call: -; v_call: TRBV7-9; j_call: TRBJ2-7; cdr3_aa: CASSLEPPSSYEQYF
d_call: TRBD1; v_call: TRBV30; j_call: TRBJ2-5; cdr3_aa: CASTGEKETQYF
d_call: -; v_call: TRBV7-8; j_call: TRBJ2-7; cdr3_aa: CASSLARASINEQYF
d_call: TRBD2; v_call: TRBV7-9; j_call: TRBJ2-5; cdr3_aa: CASSPIAGAGTQYF
d_call: -; v_call: TRBV18; j_call: TRBJ1-6; cdr3_aa: CASSTSGGDSPLHF
d_call: -; v_call: TRBV6-5; j_call: TRBJ2-1; cdr3_aa: CASSYTLATGWNEQFF
d_call: -; v_call: TRBV5-1; j_call: TRBJ2-2; cdr3_aa: CASRSENTGELFF
d_call: TRBD1; v_call: TRBV15; j_call: TRBJ1-4; cdr3_aa: CATSRTGGDEKLFF
d_call: TRBD2; v_call: TRBV7-2; j_call: TRBJ2-3; cdr3_aa: CASSSSSSTSGSATQYF
d_call: -; v_call: TRBV4-1; j_call: TRBJ1-2; cdr3_aa: CASSPSSGSNYGYTF
d_call: TRBD2; v_call: TRBV9; j_call: TRBJ2-1; cdr3_aa: CASSVASGRAHNEQFF
d_call: -; v_call: TRBV2; j_call: TRBJ2-3; cdr3_aa: CASSLRGGAITDTQYF
d_call: TRBD1; v_call: TRBV10-2; j_call: TRBJ2-3; cdr3_aa: CASSRQGQTDTQYF
d_call: -; v_call: TRBV7-8; j_call: TRBJ1-1; cdr3_aa: CASSFDGNTEAFF
d_call: -; v_call: TRBV11-3; j_call: TRBJ2-3; cdr3_aa: CASSFVGTDTQYF
d_call: TRBD2; v_call: TRBV7-2; j_call: TRBJ2-3; cdr3_aa: CASSPGRGDTQYF
d_call: TRBD1; v_call: TRBV7-2; j_call: TRBJ2-5; cdr3_aa: CASSKRQGRETQYF
d_call: TRBD1; v_call: TRBV19; j_call: TRBJ1-4; cdr3_aa: CASSNQGATNEKLFF
d_call: TRBD2; v_call: TRBV5-1; j_call: TRBJ2-1; cdr3_aa: CASSPSGGAWNEQFF
d_call: -; v_call: TRBV11-3; j_call: TRBJ2-2; cdr3_aa: CASSDPRNTGELFF
d_call: -; v_call: TRBV7-9; j_call: TRBJ1-4; cdr3_aa: CASSLGQGNEKLFF
d_call: -; v_call: TRBV7-2; j_call: TRBJ2-1; cdr3_aa: CASSWGRGDEQFF
d_call: -; v_call: TRBV9; j_call: TRBJ1-3; cdr3_aa: CASSPRGPSGNTIYF
d_call: -; v_call: TRBV6-1; j_call: TRBJ1-5; cdr3_aa: CASEQREGTGPQHF
d_call: TRBD2; v_call: TRBV19; j_call: TRBJ2-2; cdr3_aa: CASSQSSGRALTGELFF
d_call: -; v_call: TRBV2; j_call: TRBJ1-2; cdr3_aa: CASNRLRTSSEGYTF
d_call: -; v_call: TRBV7-2; j_call: TRBJ1-2; cdr3_aa: CASSLLADLYGYTF
d_call: TRBD1; v_call: TRBV7-7; j_call: TRBJ2-5; cdr3_aa: CASSSSGQGETQYF
d_call: TRBD2; v_call: TRBV7-8; j_call: TRBJ2-5; cdr3_aa: CASSSSGGTGRQTQYF
d_call: -; v_call: TRBV11-2; j_call: TRBJ2-1; cdr3_aa: CASSLSPRVDNEQFF
d_call: -; v_call: TRBV2; j_call: TRBJ2-7; cdr3_aa: CASRTGTLGQYF
d_call: TRBD2; v_call: TRBV15; j_call: TRBJ2-3; cdr3_aa: CATSRDGGGTLLTDTQYF